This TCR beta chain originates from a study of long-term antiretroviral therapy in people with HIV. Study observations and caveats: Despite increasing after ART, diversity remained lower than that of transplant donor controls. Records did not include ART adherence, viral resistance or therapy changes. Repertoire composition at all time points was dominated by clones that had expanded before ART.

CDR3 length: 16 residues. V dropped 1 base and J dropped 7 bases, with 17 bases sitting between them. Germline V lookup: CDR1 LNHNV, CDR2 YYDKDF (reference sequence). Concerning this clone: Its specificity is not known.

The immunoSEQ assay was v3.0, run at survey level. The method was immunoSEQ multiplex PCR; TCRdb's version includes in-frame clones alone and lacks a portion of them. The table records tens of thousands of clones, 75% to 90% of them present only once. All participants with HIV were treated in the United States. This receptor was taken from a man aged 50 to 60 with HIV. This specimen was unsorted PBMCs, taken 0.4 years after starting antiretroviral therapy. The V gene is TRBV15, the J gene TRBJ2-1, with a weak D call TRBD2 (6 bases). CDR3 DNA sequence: TGTGCCACCAGCAGAGGGGGCGGGGCGGCTGAGAATGAGCAGTTCTTC. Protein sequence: CATSRGGGAAENEQFF.